These 24 T cell receptor beta chains came from one sample sequenced in a study of blood T cell repertoires in COVID-19 (TCRdb year 2020). The method was the immunoSEQ multiplex PCR assay. The table comes from immuneACCESS by way of TCRdb, which keeps in-frame sequences with V and J called. Part of the clones is missing from these tables; in studies checked, under half for an unresolved V gene and the rest for unknown reasons. The table for this sample lists approximately 90,000 clones; 65% to 85% of them were counted only once. Around 11% of the sample rests with the top ten. Source material: peripheral blood. The receptor set was obtained from a man in his 70s with acute or convalescent COVID-19.

This clone has just a few counts. The chain carries TRBV7-9 and TRBJ1-1, with D perhaps TRBD1 (5 bases). Germline V lookup: CDR1 SEHNR, CDR2 FQNEAQ (reference sequence). CDR3 length: 14 residues. The V end was cut by 5 bases, the J end by 8 bases, with 18 bases between. The CDR3 DNA follows: TGTGCCAGCAGCAAGACAGAGTCTAGATTAGAAGCTTTCTTT. It codes for CASSKTESRLEAFF.

This sequence joins TRBV29-1 and TRBJ1-3; TRBD1 matches 7 bases. The germline V gene has CDR1 SQVTM and CDR2 ANQGSEA. V lost 5 bases and J lost 2; bases outside the gene matches: 3. The CDR3 has 13 residues. The CDR3 is CSVRTGPGNTIYF. Here the CDR3 DNA reads TGCAGCGTTCGGACAGGCCCTGGAAACACCATATATTTT.

The rearrangement joins TRBV7-8 to TRBJ2-1; TRBD1 matches 9 bases. This CDR3 spans 15 amino acids. Trimming removed 1 base from V and 8 bases from J; junction bases left unmatched: 6. CDR1 and CDR2 from the germline V gene are SGHVS and FQNEAQ. In nucleotides, the CDR3 is TGTGCCAGCAGCTTAGGGACAGGGGAGGTCGATGAGCAGTTCTTC. Its translation: CASSLGTGEVDEQFF.

About this clone itself: Different DNA sequences within this sample yield the same CDR3. The chain joins TRBV5-1 to TRBJ2-7, with TRBD1 matching 9 bases. CDR3 size: 14 residues. Germline loops: CDR1 SGHRS, CDR2 YFSETQ. The junction had 3 bases not matched to a gene; V was cut back by 4 bases and J by 1 base. The chain's CDR3 is CASSPGQGSYEQYF. The CDR3 DNA reads TGCGCCAGCAGCCCCGGACAGGGGTCCTACGAGCAGTACTTC.

This chain links TRBV7-9 with TRBJ2-3; D may be TRBD2 (5 bases). The germline V gene has CDR1 SEHNR and CDR2 FQNEAQ (reference sequence). The CDR3 runs 14 residues. Trimming stripped 4 bases from V and 2 bases from J, with 10 bases between. This CDR3 is CASSSPGNTDTQYF. In DNA, the CDR3 is TGTGCCAGCAGCTCTCCCGGGAACACAGATACGCAGTATTTT.

The chain recombines TRBV2 with TRBJ2-3, with 9 bases that match TRBD1. Trimming at V came to 5 bases and at J to 6 bases, leaving 6 bases not matched to a gene. CDR1 SNHLY and CDR2 FYNNEI come from the germline V gene. The CDR3 extends over 14 amino acids. The CDR3 nucleotides read TGTGCCAGCAGTTGGACAGGGGTTCGGGATACGCAGTATTTT. Protein: CASSWTGVRDTQYF.

J is TRBJ2-1 and V is TRBV27; a weak D match, TRBD1 (6 bases). V dropped 5 bases and J dropped 1 base, with 9 bases sitting between them. CDR3 length: 14 residues. Germline V gene sequence: CDR1 MNHEY, CDR2 SMNVEV (reference sequence). The CDR3 sequence: CASSPDSSYNEQFF. The CDR3 region has the DNA TGTGCCAGCAGTCCGGACAGTTCCTACAATGAGCAGTTCTTC.

CDR3 amino acids: CASRSTGDQPQHF. In nucleotides, the CDR3 is TGTGCCAGCAGATCGACAGGAGATCAGCCCCAGCATTTT. This chain uses TRBV28 with TRBJ1-5; D is perhaps TRBD1 (6 bases). The length of the CDR3 is 13 residues. V lost 6 bases and J 5 bases, leaving 11 bases between the germline ends. The germline CDR1 and CDR2 sequences are MDHEN and SYDVKM.

V usage is TRBV5-1 and J usage is TRBJ1-2; 7 nucleotides agree with TRBD1. This CDR3 contains 14 residues. The germline gives CDR1 SGHRS, CDR2 YFSETQ. Germline trimming cut 2 bases from V and 9 bases from J; bases unmatched to any gene: 10. The CDR3 DNA is TGCGCCAGCAGCTTTCTAGACAGGGAACGTAGCTACACCTTC. This gives the protein CASSFLDRERSYTF.

This clone showed up just a few times. This chain links TRBV28 with TRBJ2-5; D gene unclear. Germline CDR1 is MDHEN and CDR2 is SYDVKM. This CDR3 contains 15 residues. The germline V and J ends were trimmed by 5 bases and 0 bases, with 13 bases remaining between them. CDR3 sequence: CASSTISTYQETQYF. DNA for the CDR3: TGTGCCAGCAGTACGATCAGTACGTACCAAGAGACCCAGTACTTC.

This rearrangement joins TRBV29-1 to TRBJ2-7; 10 nucleotides line up with TRBD1. This CDR3 spans 12 amino acids. Looked up from germline, CDR1 is SQVTM and CDR2 is ANQGSEA. J lost 6 bases, V lost 7 bases, and 6 bases had no gene match. CDR3 region: CSALGQGSEQYF. The CDR3 DNA reads as TGCAGCGCCCTGGGACAGGGGAGCGAGCAGTACTTC.

J is TRBJ1-1 and V is TRBV7-9; 9 bases align to TRBD1. The CDR3 has 15 amino acids. Germline V gives CDR1 SEHNR, CDR2 FQNEAQ (reference sequence). The junction had 8 bases not matched to a gene; V was cut back by 5 bases and J by 4 bases. The CDR3 DNA is TGTGCCAGCAGCCCCAGACAGGGGGGGTTCACTGAAGCTTTCTTT. Encoded protein: CASSPRQGGFTEAFF. Drawing the rest from reference TRBV7-9 and TRBJ1-1, the complete variable domain is DTGVSQNPRHKITKRGQNVTFRCDPISEHNRLYWYRQTLGQGPEFLTYFQNEAQLEKSRLLSDRFSAERPKGSFSTLEIQRTEQGDSAMYLCASSPRQGGFTEAFFGQGTRLTVV.

In its sample, this clone was seen once. The V gene is TRBV28, the J gene TRBJ2-5; 8 bases fit TRBD2. Germline V gene lookup returns CDR1 MDHEN and CDR2 SYDVKM. After removal of 4 bases from V and 2 bases from J, the junction contained 12 bases not matched to a gene. The CDR3 is 17 amino acids. CDR3: CASSSPLGRGEQETQYF. The CDR3 DNA is TGTGCCAGCAGTTCCCCACTTGGGCGGGGGGAGCAAGAGACCCAGTACTTC.

The chain couples TRBV28 to TRBJ2-7; no clear D. CDR1 and CDR2 from the germline V gene are MDHEN and SYDVKM. V was trimmed by 4 bases and J by 2 bases, leaving 15 bases between them. The CDR3 is made up of 15 amino acids. The CDR3 nucleotides are TGTGCCAGCAGTTCCCACAGTATGCAGGCCTACGAGCAGTACTTC. Protein: CASSSHSMQAYEQYF.

The rearrangement uses TRBV20-1 and TRBJ2-5; D is possibly TRBD1 (6 bases). The CDR3 has 13 amino acids. Trimming took 3 bases from V and 3 from J, leaving 11 bases between them. Germline V CDR1 and CDR2: DFQATT, SNEGSKA (reference sequence). CDR3 nucleotide sequence: TGCAGTGCTAGTCTCGGACAGAAAGAGACCCAGTACTTC. As protein: CSASLGQKETQYF.

The V call is TRBV7-9, the J call TRBJ2-1, with 8 bases fitting TRBD1. CDR3 length equals 15 residues. The V and J ends lost 5 bases and 0 bases, in that order; junction bases with no gene match: 3. Looked up from germline, CDR1 is SEHNR and CDR2 is FQNEAQ (reference sequence). This chain's CDR3 is CASSLGQGSYNEQFF. The CDR3 DNA reads TGTGCCAGCAGCCTCGGACAGGGCTCCTACAATGAGCAGTTCTTC.

The gene calls are TRBV2 and TRBJ1-5; TRBD1 matches 11 bases. The germline V gene encodes CDR1 SNHLY and CDR2 FYNNEI. V was clipped by 6 bases and J by 4 bases; unmatched bases: 11. The CDR3 contains 17 residues. For the CDR3, the DNA is TGTGCCAGCAGGGCGGACAGGGGGCGAGCGTCTAATCAGCCCCAGCATTTT. It codes for CASRADRGRASNQPQHF. Full variable domain (outside the CDR3, taken from reference TRBV2 and TRBJ1-5): EPEVTQTPSHQVTQMGQEVILRCVPISNHLYFYWYRQILGQKVEFLVSFYNNEISEKSEIFDDQFSVERPDGSNFTLKIRSTKLEDSAMYFCASRADRGRASNQPQHFGDGTRLSIL.

Only one count was recorded for this clone. The chain carries TRBV5-1 and TRBJ2-4; no clear D gene. The V end was cut by 7 bases, the J end by 0 bases, with 11 bases between. The length of the CDR3 is 14 residues. The germline CDR1 and CDR2 sequences are SGHRS and YFSETQ. CDR3 nucleotides: TGCGCCAGCGCGCCGGGTCTAGCCAAAAACATTCAGTACTTC. Translated: CASAPGLAKNIQYF.

V usage is TRBV24-1 and J usage is TRBJ1-3, with D tentatively TRBD1 (6 bases). The CDR3 has 16 amino acids. CDR1 is KGHDR and CDR2 is SFDVKD in the germline V gene. V lost 2 bases, J lost 0 bases, and 10 bases lay in between. The CDR3 DNA reads TGTGCCACCAGTGATTCCAGGGGCACCTCTGGAAACACCATATATTTT. Protein sequence: CATSDSRGTSGNTIYF.

The rearrangement uses TRBV6-5 and TRBJ1-1; TRBD1 is a possible D gene (6 bases). There are 15 residues in the CDR3. Germline CDR1 is MNHEY and CDR2 is SVGAGI. V was pared by 5 bases and J by 3 bases, with 16 bases between. CDR3 DNA: TGTGCCAGCAGTAGGGGGGGGATGGGAGACACTGAAGCTTTCTTT. Translated, it gives CASSRGGMGDTEAFF.

V and J are TRBV5-6 and TRBJ2-7, with 8 bases lining up with TRBD1. The V and J ends lost 4 bases and 4 bases, in that order; junction bases with no gene match: 10. The CDR3 spans 15 residues. Germline CDR1 is SGHDT and CDR2 is YYEEEE. This chain's CDR3 is CASSPGGTGVYEQYF. The DNA for the CDR3 is TGTGCCAGCAGCCCTGGCGGGACAGGAGTTTACGAGCAGTACTTC.

The chain links TRBV18 to TRBJ1-1; unclear D gene. Germline assignment: CDR1 KGHSH and CDR2 LQKENI. The V gene lost 3 bases and the J gene lost 1 base, with 9 bases spanning the gap. There are 14 residues in the CDR3. The chain's CDR3 is CASSPGRKNTEAFF. As DNA, the CDR3 is TGTGCCAGCTCACCGGGCAGAAAGAACACTGAAGCTTTCTTT. Variable domain in full (rest from reference TRBV18 and TRBJ1-1): NAGVMQNPRHLVRRRGQEARLRCSPMKGHSHVYWYRQLPEEGLKFMVYLQKENIIDESGMPKERFSAEFPKEGPSILRIQQVVRGDSAAYFCASSPGRKNTEAFFGQGTRLTVV.

The sample holds one count of this clone. The CDR3 reads CASSSGDRGTGELFF. The CDR3, as DNA: TGTGCCAGCAGCTCCGGGGACAGGGGCACCGGGGAGCTGTTTTTT. The rearrangement links TRBV7-3 to TRBJ2-2; 10 bases fit TRBD1. Trimming removed 4 bases from V and 4 bases from J; junction bases left unmatched: 3. CDR3 length: 15 residues. In germline, CDR1 is SGHTA, CDR2 FQGTGA.

The rearrangement links TRBV5-6 to TRBJ2-3; no clear D. The V end lost 4 bases, the J end lost 1 base, and 10 bases lay between the germline ends. There are 14 residues in the CDR3. CDR1 SGHDT and CDR2 YYEEEE come from the germline V gene. DNA of the CDR3: TGTGCCAGCAGCATCCGACACGGCACAGATACGCAGTATTTT. Translating gives CASSIRHGTDTQYF.